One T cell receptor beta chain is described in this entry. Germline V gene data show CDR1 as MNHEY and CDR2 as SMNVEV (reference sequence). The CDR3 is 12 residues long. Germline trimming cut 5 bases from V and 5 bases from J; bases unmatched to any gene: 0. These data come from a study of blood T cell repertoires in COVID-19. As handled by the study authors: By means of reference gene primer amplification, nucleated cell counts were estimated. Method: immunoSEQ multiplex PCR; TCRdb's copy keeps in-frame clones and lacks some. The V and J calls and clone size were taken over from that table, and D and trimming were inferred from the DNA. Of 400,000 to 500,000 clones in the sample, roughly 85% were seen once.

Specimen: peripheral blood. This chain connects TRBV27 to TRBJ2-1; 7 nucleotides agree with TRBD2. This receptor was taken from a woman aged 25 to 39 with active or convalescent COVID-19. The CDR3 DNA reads TGTGCCAGCAGTGGGACTAACAATGAGCAGTTCTTC. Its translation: CASSGTNNEQFF.